The next 17 T cell receptor beta chains were all read from a single sample in a study of T-cell memory formation after mild COVID-19. TCRdb used MiXCR to reprocess the 5' RACE reads, holding one entry per CDR3 protein. In the table there are 400,000 to 500,000 distinct CDR3 sequences, 15% to 20% of which are singletons. Sequencing was carried out using PBMCs or a T cell subset sorted from them (not recorded which). The source is an adult woman who had mild COVID-19 (a few samples of this study predate the infection). Cell type and time point are not known.

This clonotype was seen a handful of times. The chain uses TRBV4-1 and TRBJ2-2, with D hard to call. Germline loops: CDR1 MGHRA, CDR2 YSYEKL. The CDR3 loop spans 14 amino acids. V lost 3 bases and J lost 4, with 9 bases in between. The CDR3: CASSHLGVTGELFF. CDR3 DNA: TGCGCCAGCAGCCATCTCGGAGTCACCGGGGAGCTGTTTTTT.

V is TRBV30 and J is TRBJ1-2, with D possibly matching TRBD1 (5 bases). Germline CDR1 GTSNPN, CDR2 SVGIG (reference sequence). Trimming stripped 2 bases from V and 3 bases from J, with 19 bases between. This CDR3 comprises 16 residues. The CDR3 loop is CAWSQQDRTFHYGYTF. The CDR3 region has the DNA TGTGCCTGGAGTCAACAGGACCGGACCTTCCACTATGGCTACACCTTC.

V is TRBV2 and J is TRBJ1-1; TRBD1 aligns across 7 bases. Germline loops: CDR1 SNHLY, CDR2 FYNNEI. There are 14 residues in the CDR3. J gave up 3 bases and V 8 bases, and 9 bases lay outside the gene matches. The CDR3 bases are TGTGCCAGCGACACACAGGGGTTGCACACTGAAGCTTTCTTT. Translating it yields CASDTQGLHTEAFF.

This clonotype was seen a handful of times. This chain uses TRBV7-2 with TRBJ2-3, with D possibly being TRBD2 (6 bases). The CDR3 is made up of 15 amino acids. From germline, CDR1 is SGHTA and CDR2 FQGNSA. V lost 7 bases to trimming and J lost 3 bases, with 17 bases between them. CDR3 protein: CASTEGRAGTDTQYF. CDR3 in DNA: TGTGCCAGCACCGAAGGACGGGCGGGGACAGATACGCAGTATTTT. Using reference TRBV7-2 and TRBJ2-3 for the parts outside the CDR3, the full variable domain is GAGVSQSPSNKVTEKGKDVELRCDPISGHTALYWYRQSLGQGLEFLIYFQGNSAPDKSGLPSDRFSAERTGGSVSTLTIQRTQQEDSAVYLCASTEGRAGTDTQYFGPGTRLTVL.

This clonotype has more than one count but fewer than ten. The chain is built from TRBV25-1 and TRBJ1-5; D is unresolved. Germline loops: CDR1 MGHDK, CDR2 SYGVNS. There are 13 residues in the CDR3. V lost 8 bases, J lost 0 bases, and 8 bases lay in between. For the CDR3, the DNA is TGTGCCAGCCGGGCGACTAGCAATCAGCCCCAGCATTTT. Translating gives CASRATSNQPQHF.

This clonotype was counted a few times. This chain uses TRBV21-1 with TRBJ2-7; the D call of TRBD2 is as the table states it, not checked on the DNA. TRBV21-1 is noted as a pseudogene. The CDR3 runs to 14 residues. The CDR3 coding sequence is TGTGCCAGCAGCACCCTCGGGACGGCGGAAGAGCAGTACTTC. It specifies CASSTLGTAEEQYF.

The V and J genes are TRBV12-3 or TRBV12-4 and TRBJ2-1, with D possibly TRBD2 on 5 matching bases. The V end was cut by 3 bases, the J end by 4 bases, with 10 bases between. This CDR3 is 14 amino acids long. The CDR3 coding sequence is TGTGCCAGCAGTTTCTCGCGGGCGTACAATGAGCAGTTCTTC. It encodes CASSFSRAYNEQFF.

The chain employs TRBV11-2 and TRBJ2-5; D perhaps matches TRBD1 (6 bases). CDR3 length: 16 amino acids. The V end was cut by 2 bases, the J end by 1 base, with 14 bases between. Germline CDR1 is SGHAT and CDR2 is FQNNGV. The CDR3 loop reads CASSLQAGTTQETQYF. The CDR3 region has the DNA TGTGCCAGCAGCTTACAGGCCGGGACAACCCAAGAGACCCAGTACTTC.

The chain has TRBV15 and TRBJ2-7, with D perhaps TRBD2 (5 bases). This CDR3 has 12 residues. CDR1 is LNHNV and CDR2 is YYDKDF in the germline V gene (reference sequence). V was cut by 3 bases and J by 6 bases, with 9 bases left in between. CDR3 region: CATSSSRGEQYF. The DNA for the CDR3 is TGTGCCACCAGCAGCTCTCGGGGCGAGCAGTACTTC.

V and J are TRBV30 and TRBJ2-1; D possibly matches TRBD1 or TRBD2 (6 bases each). This CDR3 region has 13 residues. The V gene's germline CDR1 is GTSNPN and CDR2 SVGIG (reference sequence). Trimming took 5 bases from V and 5 from J, leaving 13 bases between them. CDR3 DNA: TGTGCCTGGTCCCGGGGGCTAGACAATGAGCAGTTCTTC. This codes for CAWSRGLDNEQFF.

The genes are TRBV20-1 and TRBJ2-1; D is possibly TRBD2 (6 bases). Germline-derived CDR1 and CDR2 are DFQATT and SNEGSKA (reference sequence). The CDR3 is made up of 18 amino acids. With 1 base removed from V and 7 bases from J, the gap between germline ends came to 26 bases. CDR3 sequence (DNA): TGCAGTGCTAGAGGTAGACCGAGAGGACCAAAGGCGGGGAATGAGCAGTTCTTC. Its translation is CSARGRPRGPKAGNEQFF.

The sample holds a few counts of this clonotype. CDR3 loop: CASTLLLGEETQYF. CDR3 bases: TGTGCCAGCACCCTACTTCTGGGGGAGGAGACCCAGTACTTC. The chain is built from TRBV12-3 or TRBV12-4 and TRBJ2-5; either TRBD1 or TRBD2 may supply D (5 bases each). The CDR3 extends over 14 amino acids. The V end lost 7 bases, the J end lost 5 bases, and 17 bases lay between the germline ends.

This rearrangement joins TRBV7-3 to TRBJ2-1; maybe TRBD2 (7 bases). The V gene's germline CDR1 is SGHTA and CDR2 FQGTGA. The CDR3 extends over 12 amino acids. The germline V and J ends were trimmed by 5 bases and 11 bases, with 13 bases remaining between them. CDR3 sequence reads: CASSLSGGKQFF. The CDR3 DNA reads TGTGCCAGCAGCCTATCGGGGGGCAAGCAGTTCTTC.

In DNA, the CDR3 is TGTGCCAGCAGCGTATCCTACAATGAGCAGTTCTTC. It is translated as CASSVSYNEQFF. The chain carries TRBV5-6 and TRBJ2-1; D call uncertain. The CDR3 contains 12 residues. Deletions cut 4 bases from V and 1 base from J, with 3 bases between. Per the germline V gene, CDR1 is SGHDT and CDR2 is YYEEEE.

The sample holds one count of this clonotype. The V call is TRBV9, the J call TRBJ2-2; tentative D call: TRBD2 (6 bases). The CDR3 extends over 15 amino acids. CDR1 is SGDLS, CDR2 YYNGEE, per germline. The V end lost 0 bases, the J end lost 5 bases, and 11 bases lay between the germline ends. CDR3 DNA: TGTGCCAGCAGCGTAGAAACTAGCCCAACCGGGGAGCTGTTTTTT. Translation gives CASSVETSPTGELFF.

Only a few counts were recorded for this clonotype. This rearrangement joins TRBV27 to TRBJ2-5, with 9 bases identical to TRBD1. The junction had 8 bases not matched to a gene; V was cut back by 7 bases and J by 5 bases. The germline V gene encodes CDR1 MNHEY and CDR2 SMNVEV (reference sequence). This CDR3 has 14 amino acids. CDR3 in amino acids: CASTPGQGWETQYF. DNA of the CDR3: TGTGCCAGCACCCCGGGACAGGGTTGGGAGACCCAGTACTTC.

This clonotype was counted only a few times. The chain recombines TRBV7-3 with TRBJ2-2; D not resolved. Germline V gene lookup returns CDR1 SGHTA and CDR2 FQGTGA. The CDR3 runs to 13 residues. The V end lost 5 bases, the J end lost 7 bases, and 11 bases lay between the germline ends. Here the CDR3 reads CASSLVYDGELFF. For the CDR3, the DNA is TGTGCCAGCAGCCTAGTGTATGACGGGGAGCTGTTTTTT.